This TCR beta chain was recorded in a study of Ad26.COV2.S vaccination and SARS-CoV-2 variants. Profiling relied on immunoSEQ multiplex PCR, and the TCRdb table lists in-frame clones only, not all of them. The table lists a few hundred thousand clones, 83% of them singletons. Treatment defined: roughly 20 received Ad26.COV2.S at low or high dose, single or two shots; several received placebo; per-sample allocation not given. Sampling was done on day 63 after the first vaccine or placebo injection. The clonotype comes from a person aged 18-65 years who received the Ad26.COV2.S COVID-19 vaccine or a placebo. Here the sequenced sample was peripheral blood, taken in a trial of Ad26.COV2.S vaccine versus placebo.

CDR3 coding DNA: TGTGCCAGCAGTCCCGAAGTTCAAGAGACCCAGTACTTC. This encodes CASSPEVQETQYF. The chain uses TRBV6-2 or TRBV6-3 and TRBJ2-5; D is ambiguous. Germline-derived CDR1 and CDR2 are MNHEY and SVGEGT. CDR3 length: 13 amino acids. With 5 bases removed from V and 2 bases from J, the gap between germline ends came to 9 bases.